The T cell receptor beta chain described here comes from a study of cytomegalovirus exposure and HLA in healthy donors. Whole-study context: An early data release held tens of millions of unique TCRs from HLA-typed donors.

This PCR relied on a set of 60 Vbeta primers and 13 Jbeta primers. TCRdb's copy holds only in-frame clones and misses some; the assay was immunoSEQ multiplex PCR. Listed are 70,000 to 100,000 clones; 4.5% to 6.5% falls within the top ten. Overall study results and limits: Within an earlier analysis, most TCR beta V segments proved productive either about 90% or about 30% of the time. A missense DCLRE1C variant was associated with V- and J-gene trimming of TCR beta chains in a later analysis, and an independent cohort replicated the association. HLA-A and HLA-B allele assignments for most subjects were reportedly predicted accurately using TCR beta sequences.

This CDR3 spans 12 amino acids. Germline CDR1 LNHDA, CDR2 SQIVND (reference sequence). V was shortened by 5 bases and J by 3 bases, with 7 bases between the two germline ends. With regard to this clone: Its antigen remains unknown.

V is TRBV19 and J is TRBJ1-1, with D unclear. Sequenced input: PBMCs. The receptor was isolated from a girl aged 10-17 years in good health and CMV-seropositive. For the CDR3, the DNA is TGTGCCAGTAGTCCGGGTTACACTGAAGCTTTCTTT. Protein product: CASSPGYTEAFF.